Here is one T cell receptor (beta chain) with its context. The treatment denotes: roughly 18 received Ad26.COV2.S at low or high dose, single or two shots; about 5 received placebo; per-sample allocation not given. Day 63 after the first vaccine or placebo injection was the time point for sampling. Built on an Ad26 vector, the vaccine expressed Wuhan-strain SARS-CoV-2 spike. This CDR3 is 15 amino acids long. Germline V lookup: CDR1 ENHRY, CDR2 SYGVKD. V gave up 7 bases and J gave up 3 bases, with 18 bases separating them. The sample comes from a study of Ad26.COV2.S vaccination and SARS-CoV-2 variants. Study details: Ad26.COV2.S, an intramuscular injection, was given once or twice 56 days apart.

Profiling relied on immunoSEQ multiplex PCR, and the TCRdb table lists in-frame clones only, not all of them. The sample shows about 350,000 clones, around 89% of them seen only once. V and J are TRBV10-3 and TRBJ1-1; possible D gene TRBD1, 6 bases. Sample: peripheral blood, taken in a trial of Ad26.COV2.S vaccine versus placebo. This receptor was taken from a person between 18 and 65 years old who received the Ad26.COV2.S COVID-19 vaccine or a placebo. CDR3 loop: CAINRGTGKDTEAFF. CDR3 sequence (DNA): TGTGCCATCAATCGGGGAACAGGGAAGGACACTGAAGCTTTCTTT.